This T cell receptor (beta chain) was sequenced for a study of cytomegalovirus exposure and HLA in healthy donors. The PCR was carried out with 60 Vbeta primers and 13 Jbeta primers. Profiled with immunoSEQ multiplex PCR; TCRdb holds only in-frame clones, not every one. This sample's clone table lists 150,000 to 250,000 clones. Germline-derived CDR1 and CDR2 are MNHNY and SVGAGI (reference sequence). This CDR3 comprises 13 residues. The V end was cut by 8 bases, the J end by 4 bases, with 13 bases between. The sample was PBMCs. The sequence was collected from a boy between 10 and 17 years old in good health and CMV-seronegative. The rearrangement links TRBV6-6 to TRBJ2-3; D possibly corresponds to TRBD1 (6 bases). The CDR3: CASRSGDADTQYF. DNA of the CDR3: TGTGCCAGCCGTTCAGGGGATGCAGATACGCAGTATTTT.